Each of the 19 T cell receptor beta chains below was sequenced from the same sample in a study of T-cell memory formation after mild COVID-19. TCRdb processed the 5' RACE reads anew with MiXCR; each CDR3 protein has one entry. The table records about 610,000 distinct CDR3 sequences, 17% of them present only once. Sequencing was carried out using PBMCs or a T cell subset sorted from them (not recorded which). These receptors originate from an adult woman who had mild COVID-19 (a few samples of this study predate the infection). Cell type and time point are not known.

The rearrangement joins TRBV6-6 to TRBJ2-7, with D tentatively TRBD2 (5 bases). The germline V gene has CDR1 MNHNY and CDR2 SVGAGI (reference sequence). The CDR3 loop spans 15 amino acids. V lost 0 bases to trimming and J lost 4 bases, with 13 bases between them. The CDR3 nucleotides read TGTGCCAGCAGTTACTCGACTCCTAGCCGGTACGAGCAGTACTTC. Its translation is CASSYSTPSRYEQYF.

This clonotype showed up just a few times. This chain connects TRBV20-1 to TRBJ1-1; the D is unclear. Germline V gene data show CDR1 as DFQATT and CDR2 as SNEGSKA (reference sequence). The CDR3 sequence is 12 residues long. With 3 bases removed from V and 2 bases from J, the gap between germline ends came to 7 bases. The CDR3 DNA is TGCAGTGCTAGCCAACCCAACACTGAAGCTTTCTTT. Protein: CSASQPNTEAFF.

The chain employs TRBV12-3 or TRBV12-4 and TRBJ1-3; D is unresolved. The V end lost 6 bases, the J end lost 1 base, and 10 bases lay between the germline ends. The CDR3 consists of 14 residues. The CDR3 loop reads CASRSQSSGNTIYF. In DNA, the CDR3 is TGTGCCAGCAGATCACAGTCGTCTGGAAACACCATATATTTT.

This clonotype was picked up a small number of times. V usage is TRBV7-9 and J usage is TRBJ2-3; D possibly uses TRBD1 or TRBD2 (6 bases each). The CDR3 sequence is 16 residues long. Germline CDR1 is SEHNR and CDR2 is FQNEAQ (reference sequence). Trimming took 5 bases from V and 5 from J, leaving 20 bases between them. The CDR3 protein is CASSPTGAGVEDTQYF. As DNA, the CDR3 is TGTGCCAGCAGCCCTACGGGGGCAGGGGTGGAAGATACGCAGTATTTT.

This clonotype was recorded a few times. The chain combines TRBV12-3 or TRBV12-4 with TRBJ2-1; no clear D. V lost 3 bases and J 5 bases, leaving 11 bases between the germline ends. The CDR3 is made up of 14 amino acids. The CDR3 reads CASSFLRSDNEQFF. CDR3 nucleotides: TGTGCCAGCAGTTTTCTGCGGTCAGACAATGAGCAGTTCTTC.

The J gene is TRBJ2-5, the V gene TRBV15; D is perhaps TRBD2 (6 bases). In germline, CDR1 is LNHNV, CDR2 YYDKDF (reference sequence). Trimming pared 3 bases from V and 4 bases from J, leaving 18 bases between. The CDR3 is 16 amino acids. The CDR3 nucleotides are TGTGCCACCAGCAGCGGTCAGACTAGGTCTCGAGAGACCCAGTACTTC. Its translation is CATSSGQTRSRETQYF.

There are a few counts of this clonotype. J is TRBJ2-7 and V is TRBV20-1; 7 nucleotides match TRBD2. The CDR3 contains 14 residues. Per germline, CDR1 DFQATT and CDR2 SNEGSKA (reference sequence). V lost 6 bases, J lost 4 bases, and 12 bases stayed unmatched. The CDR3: CSATGGLDAYEQYF. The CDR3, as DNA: TGCAGTGCCACGGGAGGACTGGATGCTTACGAGCAGTACTTC.

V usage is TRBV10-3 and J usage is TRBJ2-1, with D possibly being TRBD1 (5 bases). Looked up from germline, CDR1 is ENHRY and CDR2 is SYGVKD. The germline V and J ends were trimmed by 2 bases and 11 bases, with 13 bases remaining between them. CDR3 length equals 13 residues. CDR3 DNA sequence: TGTGCCATCAGTGAGGGGGTCACAGGTCAGCAGTTCTTC. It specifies CAISEGVTGQQFF.

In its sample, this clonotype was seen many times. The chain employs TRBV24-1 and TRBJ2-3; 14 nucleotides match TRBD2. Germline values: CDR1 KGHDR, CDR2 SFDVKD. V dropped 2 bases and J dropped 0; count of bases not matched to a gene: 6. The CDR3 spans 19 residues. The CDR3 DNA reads TGTGCCACCAGTGATTCCGGACTAGCGGGAGGTACTAGCACAGATACGCAGTATTTT. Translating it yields CATSDSGLAGGTSTDTQYF.

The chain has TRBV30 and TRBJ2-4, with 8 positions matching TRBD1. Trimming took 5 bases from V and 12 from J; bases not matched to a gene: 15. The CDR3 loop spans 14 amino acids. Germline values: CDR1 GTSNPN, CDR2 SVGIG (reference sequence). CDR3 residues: CAWGLTRTGLSQYF. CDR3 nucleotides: TGTGCCTGGGGACTAACCCGGACAGGGTTGTCTCAGTACTTC.

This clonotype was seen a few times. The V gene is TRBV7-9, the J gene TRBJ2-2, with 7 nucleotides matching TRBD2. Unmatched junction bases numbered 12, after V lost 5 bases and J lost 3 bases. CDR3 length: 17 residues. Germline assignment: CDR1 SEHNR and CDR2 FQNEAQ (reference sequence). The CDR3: CASSDIWRGSYTGELFF. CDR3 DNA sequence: TGTGCCAGCAGCGATATCTGGCGGGGGAGTTACACCGGGGAGCTGTTTTTT.

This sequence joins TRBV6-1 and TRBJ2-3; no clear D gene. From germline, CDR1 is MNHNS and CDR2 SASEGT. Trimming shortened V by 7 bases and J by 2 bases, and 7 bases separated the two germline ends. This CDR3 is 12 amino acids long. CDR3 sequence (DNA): TGTGCCAGCATATCCAACACAGATACGCAGTATTTT. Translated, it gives CASISNTDTQYF.

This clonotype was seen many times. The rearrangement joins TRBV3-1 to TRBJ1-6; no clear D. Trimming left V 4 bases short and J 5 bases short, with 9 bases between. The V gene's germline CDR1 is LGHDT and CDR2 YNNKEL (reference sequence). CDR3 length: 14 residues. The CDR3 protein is CASSLHRDNSPLHF. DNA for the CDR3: TGTGCCAGCAGCCTTCACAGAGATAATTCACCCCTCCACTTT.

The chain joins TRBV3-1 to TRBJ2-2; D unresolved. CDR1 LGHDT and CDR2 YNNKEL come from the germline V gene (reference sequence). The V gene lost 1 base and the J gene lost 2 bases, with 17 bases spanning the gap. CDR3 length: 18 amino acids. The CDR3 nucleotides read TGTGCCAGCAGCCAAGGGGTGTTCGGTTTAGGCAACACCGGGGAGCTGTTTTTT. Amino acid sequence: CASSQGVFGLGNTGELFF.

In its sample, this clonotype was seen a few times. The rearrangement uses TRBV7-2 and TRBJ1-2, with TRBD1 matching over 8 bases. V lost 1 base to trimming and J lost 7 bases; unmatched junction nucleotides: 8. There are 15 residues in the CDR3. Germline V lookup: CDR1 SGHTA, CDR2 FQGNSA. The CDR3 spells CASSLDAWTGSGYTF. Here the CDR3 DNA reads TGTGCCAGCAGCTTAGACGCCTGGACAGGGAGTGGCTACACCTTC.

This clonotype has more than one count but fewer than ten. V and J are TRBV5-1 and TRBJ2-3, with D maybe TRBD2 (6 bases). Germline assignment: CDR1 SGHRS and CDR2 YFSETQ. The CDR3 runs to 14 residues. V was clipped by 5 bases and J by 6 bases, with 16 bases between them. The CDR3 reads CASRRGTELDTQYF. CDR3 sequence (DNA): TGCGCCAGCAGGCGGGGAACTGAGTTGGATACGCAGTATTTT.

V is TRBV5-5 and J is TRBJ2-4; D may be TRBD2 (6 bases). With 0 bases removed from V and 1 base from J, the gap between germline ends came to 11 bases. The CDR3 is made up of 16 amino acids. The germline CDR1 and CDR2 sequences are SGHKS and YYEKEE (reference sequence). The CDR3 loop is CASSLGLASAKNIQYF. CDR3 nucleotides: TGTGCCAGCAGCTTGGGGCTAGCGTCGGCCAAAAACATTCAGTACTTC.

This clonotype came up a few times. The CDR3 sequence: CASSTLMDTQYF. CDR3 nucleotide sequence: TGTGCCAGCAGCACGCTTATGGATACGCAGTATTTT. The chain couples TRBV11-2 to TRBJ2-3; D remains ambiguous. Germline V gives CDR1 SGHAT, CDR2 FQNNGV. Trimming took off 5 bases at V and 6 bases at J, with 9 bases between the two ends. The CDR3 has 12 residues. Based on the CDR3 plus reference TRBV11-2 and TRBJ2-3, the full variable domain is EAGVAQSPRYKIIEKRQSVAFWCNPISGHATLYWYQQILGQGPKLLIQFQNNGVVDDSQLPKDRFSAERLKGVDSTLKIQPAKLEDSAVYLCASSTLMDTQYFGPGTRLTVL.

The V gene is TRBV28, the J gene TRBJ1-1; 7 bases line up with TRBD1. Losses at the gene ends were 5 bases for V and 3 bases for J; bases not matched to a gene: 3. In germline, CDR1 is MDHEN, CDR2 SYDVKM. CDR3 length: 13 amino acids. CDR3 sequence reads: CASSDRVYTEAFF. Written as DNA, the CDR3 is TGTGCCAGCAGTGACAGGGTTTACACTGAAGCTTTCTTT. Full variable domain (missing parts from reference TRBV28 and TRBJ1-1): DVKVTQSSRYLVKRTGEKVFLECVQDMDHENMFWYRQDPGLGLRLIYFSYDVKMKEKGDIPEGYSVSREKKERFSLILESASTNQTSMYLCASSDRVYTEAFFGQGTRLTVV.